This T cell receptor beta chain was captured in a study of radiation and T cells in renal cell carcinoma. This table comes from immunoSEQ multiplex PCR, and its TCRdb copy is limited to in-frame clones, with some not included. The profile shows 150,000 to 200,000 clones, approximately 90% of them singletons. As for time point: blood 4 weeks post-SBRT, at nephrectomy. Indicated treatment: 15 Gy SBRT to primary tumor, nephrectomy 4 weeks later. Nephrectomy followed 15 Gy stereotactic body radiation by 4 weeks. After SBRT, blood was collected at 2 and 4 weeks, plus baseline. The tumor was a clear cell renal cell carcinoma. The study's findings and limits: In blood, top tumor clones expanded by 2 weeks, shrinking by 4.

This clone was seen more than once but under ten times. What it binds is unknown. Sequencing used blood, obtained from a patient whose treatment included radiotherapy and nephrectomy. This TCR was sampled from a woman between 50 and 59 years old with renal cell carcinoma.

This CDR3 reads CASSPRLVYGYTF. CDR3 in DNA: TGCGCCAGCAGCCCTAGGCTAGTCTATGGCTACACCTTC. V and J are TRBV5-1 and TRBJ1-2; D unresolved. Germline CDR1 and CDR2: SGHRS and YFSETQ. The CDR3 covers 13 residues. The V gene lost 4 bases and the J gene lost 4 bases, with 11 bases spanning the gap.